This TCR beta chain was captured in a study of CD8 T cells in ankylosing spondylitis listed by TCRdb under 2017. For the study in its entirety: The study profiled T cell receptor beta repertoires in healthy donors and ankylosing spondylitis patients to find disease-linked TCR variants. Peripheral blood samples were taken, and synovial fluid was additionally collected from ankylosing spondylitis patients. The whole study cohort included over 85 healthy donors and about two dozen ankylosing spondylitis patients.

The CDR3 numbers 11 residues from cysteine through phenylalanine. Of all the DNA, just the CDR3 is kept, 33 bases in frame from base 1. From a lookup of the germline V gene (reference sequence), CDR1 and CDR2 are SGHKS and YYEKEE. Trimming removed 4 bases from V and 8 bases from J, leaving 7 bases between the germline ends. On this clonotype itself: No cognate antigen has been identified for it. Nothing much larger sits one base from this clone, and base qualities are not available.

Study-level results and caveats: Some motif variants were previously reported in synovial fluid and blood of reactive arthritis patients, suggesting common disease-initiation mechanisms. A TCR beta motif of about eight highly homologous amino acid variants appeared characteristic of blood from ankylosing spondylitis patients. In peripheral blood, the disease-linked clones were found at relatively low frequencies and had a CD8+ phenotype. According to the report, matched synovial fluid samples from ankylosing spondylitis patients were significantly enriched for the disease-linked clones.

The reads were generated on an Illumina HiSeq 2500. Quantitative 5'-RACE with molecular barcodes was used to prepare TCR beta libraries. Per the authors' processing: Disease-linked TCR variants were identified with a new computational method built on a probabilistic model of VDJ rearrangement. TCRdb passed the public sequencing reads through fastp at Q25 and MiXCR, retaining productive beta sequences. Here each entry gathers all rows of one CDR3 protein and keeps the most common genes and DNA. Here the V and J calls rest on TCRdb's processing, not on the authors' analysis. For this sample the table gives 100,000 to 150,000 distinct CDR3 sequences, of which roughly 13% were detected only once. The ten largest clonotypes hold roughly 3% of the sample.

The sample comprised blood, either unsorted or a sorted T cell fraction (not recorded which). The source of this sequence is a female donor with ankylosing spondylitis or in good health (not recorded which). The V and J segments used are TRBV5-5 and TRBJ2-1; there is no confident call for the D gene. The nucleotides are TGTGCCAGCAGCCTGTTATATGAGCAGTTCTTC. Its coded protein is CASSLLYEQFF.